Here is one T cell receptor beta chain with its context. Authors' data handling: Reference gene primer amplification gave estimated nucleated cell counts. Using immunoSEQ multiplex PCR, the repertoire was profiled, and TCRdb retains in-frame clones only, with some absent. V and J calls and clone size are copied from that table; D and trimming were computed from the DNA. Among about 230,000 clones listed, around nine tenths were seen once. This entry is derived from a study of blood T cell repertoires in COVID-19. Background on the study: The samples span acute and convalescent COVID-19 from the United States, Italy and Spain. PBMCs, B-cell-depleted T cells, or T cells were the source of the cDNA or gDNA that made up the material.

The germline gives CDR1 GTSNPN, CDR2 SVGIG (reference sequence). CDR3 size: 13 residues. The ends lost 5 bases at V and 4 bases at J; junction bases unmatched: 5. The J gene is TRBJ1-5, the V gene TRBV30; TRBD1 matches at 7 bases. Material: peripheral blood. The source of this sequence is a woman aged 55-69 years with acute or convalescent COVID-19. The CDR3 coding sequence is TGTGCCTGGGGACGCAGGGGGAATCAGCCCCAGCATTTT. Its translation is CAWGRRGNQPQHF.